The text below deals with one TCR beta chain. The antigen remains unidentified. The sample carries other DNA sequences with the same CDR3. Naive CD8 isolation took CD45RO-negative cells positively selected for CCR7 and excluded terminally differentiated effector memory CD45RA+ cells. The entry originates in a study of shared clonotypes between healthy human individuals. From germline, CDR1 is MNHEY and CDR2 SMNVEV (reference sequence). This CDR3 spans 15 amino acids. The V segment lost 4 bases and the J segment 3 bases; nucleotides outside the gene matches: 6. Clones were read by immunoSEQ multiplex PCR, and TCRdb kept only the in-frame ones, dropping some. This sample has around 2.1 million clones, with around 93% found just once. General study points: Clonotypes which were not shared had lower generation probabilities than clonotypes that all four donors shared.

Specimen: naive CD8+ T cells from PBMCs. The rearrangement uses TRBV27 and TRBJ2-7; TRBD2 matches 10 bases. The receptor comes from a man younger than 35 in good health. Some clones in this sample may be carry-over from other donors' samples. The CDR3 nucleotides read TGTGCCAGCAGTTCTCGGACTAGCGGAAGCTACGAGCAGTACTTC. Its protein product is CASSSRTSGSYEQYF.